This paragraph reports one T cell receptor (beta chain). Germline V gives CDR1 MGHRA, CDR2 YSYEKL. The V gene end was trimmed by 3 bases and the J gene end by 6 bases; junction bases not matched to a gene: 4. This CDR3 spans 13 amino acids. The data stem from a study of early T cells in non-severe SARS-CoV-2 infection. Study as a whole: With bulk RNA from unsorted whole blood as input, sequencing yielded unpaired chains.

Researchers attached unique molecular identifiers to individual cDNA molecules. Each CDR3 protein is one row after TCRdb ran MiXCR on the 5' RACE reads. The sample lists about 56,000 distinct CDR3 sequences; 10% to 13% were seen once. Sequencing used whole blood. This sequence was found in an adult who was a healthcare worker with PCR-confirmed SARS-CoV-2 infection or an uninfected control (not recorded which). The chain links TRBV4-1 to TRBJ2-7; the match to TRBD2 covers 8 bases. For the CDR3, the DNA is TGCGCCAGCAGCCAGGGACTAGGACGCGAGCAGTACTTC. It translates to CASSQGLGREQYF.